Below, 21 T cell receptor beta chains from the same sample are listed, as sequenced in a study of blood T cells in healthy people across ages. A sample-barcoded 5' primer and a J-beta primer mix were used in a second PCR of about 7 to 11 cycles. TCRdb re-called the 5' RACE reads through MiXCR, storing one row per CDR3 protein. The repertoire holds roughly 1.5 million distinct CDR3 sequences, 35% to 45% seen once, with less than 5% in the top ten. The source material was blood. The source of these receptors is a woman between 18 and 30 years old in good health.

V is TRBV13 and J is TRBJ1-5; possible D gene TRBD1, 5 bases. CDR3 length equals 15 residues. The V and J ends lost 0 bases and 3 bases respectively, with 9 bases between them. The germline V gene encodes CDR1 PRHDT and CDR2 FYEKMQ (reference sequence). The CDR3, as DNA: TGTGCCAGCAGCTTAGGCAGGGCCCCCAATCAGCCCCAGCATTTT. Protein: CASSLGRAPNQPQHF.

CDR3 sequence: CSARTGVAINTGELFF. In DNA, the CDR3 is TGCAGTGCCCGCACGGGGGTAGCCATCAACACCGGGGAGCTGTTTTTT. The chain is built from TRBV20-1 and TRBJ2-2, with a tentative D call TRBD2 (6 bases). V gave up 6 bases and J gave up 2 bases, with 19 bases separating them. CDR1 and CDR2 (germline): DFQATT, SNEGSKA (reference sequence). The CDR3 runs 16 residues.

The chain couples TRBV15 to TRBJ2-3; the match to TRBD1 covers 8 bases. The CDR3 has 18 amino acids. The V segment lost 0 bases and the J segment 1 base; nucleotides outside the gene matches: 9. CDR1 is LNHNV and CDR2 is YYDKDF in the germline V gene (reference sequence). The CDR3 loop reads CATSRDSLRQGRTDTQYF. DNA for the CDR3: TGTGCCACCAGCAGAGATTCCCTTAGACAGGGGCGCACAGATACGCAGTATTTT. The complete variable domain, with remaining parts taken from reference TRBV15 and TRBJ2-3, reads DAMVIQNPRYQVTQFGKPVTLSCSQTLNHNVMYWYQQKSSQAPKLLFHYYDKDFNNEADTPDNFQSRRPNTSFCFLDIRSPGLGDTAMYLCATSRDSLRQGRTDTQYFGPGTRLTVL.

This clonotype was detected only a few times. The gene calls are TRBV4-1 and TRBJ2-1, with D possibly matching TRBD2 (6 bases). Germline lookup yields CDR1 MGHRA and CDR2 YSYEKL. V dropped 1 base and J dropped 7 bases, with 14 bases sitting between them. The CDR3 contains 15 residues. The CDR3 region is CASSQVELAGNEQFF. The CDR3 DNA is TGCGCCAGCAGCCAAGTAGAACTAGCAGGGAATGAGCAGTTCTTC.

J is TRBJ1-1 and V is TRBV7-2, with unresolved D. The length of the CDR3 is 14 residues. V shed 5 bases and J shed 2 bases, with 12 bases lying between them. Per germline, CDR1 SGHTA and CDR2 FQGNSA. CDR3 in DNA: TGTGCCAGCAGCCTACAGCCCATAAACACTGAAGCTTTCTTT. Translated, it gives CASSLQPINTEAFF.

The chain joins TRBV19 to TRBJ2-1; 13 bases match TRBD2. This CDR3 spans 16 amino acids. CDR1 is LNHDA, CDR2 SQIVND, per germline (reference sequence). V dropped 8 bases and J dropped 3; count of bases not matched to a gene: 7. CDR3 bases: TGTGCCAGTGGTTGGACTAGCGGGGGTATCTACAATGAGCAGTTCTTC. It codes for CASGWTSGGIYNEQFF.

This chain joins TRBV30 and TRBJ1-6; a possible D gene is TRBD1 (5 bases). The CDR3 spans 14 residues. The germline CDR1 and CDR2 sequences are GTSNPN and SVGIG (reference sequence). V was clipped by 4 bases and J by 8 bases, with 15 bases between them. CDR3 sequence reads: CAWTHGGTDSPLHF. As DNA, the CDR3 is TGTGCCTGGACCCACGGGGGGACGGATTCACCCCTCCACTTT. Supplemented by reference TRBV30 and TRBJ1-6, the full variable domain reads SQTIHQWPATLVQPVGSPLSLECTVEGTSNPNLYWYRQAAGRGLQLLFYSVGIGQISSEVPQNLSASRPQDRQFILSSKKLLLSDSGFYLCAWTHGGTDSPLHFGNGTRLTVT.

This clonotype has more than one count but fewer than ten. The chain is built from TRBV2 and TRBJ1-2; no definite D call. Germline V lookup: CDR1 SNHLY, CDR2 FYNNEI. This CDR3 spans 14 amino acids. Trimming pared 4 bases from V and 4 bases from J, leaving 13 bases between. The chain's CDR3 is CASSVETRGYGYTF. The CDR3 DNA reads TGTGCCAGCAGTGTTGAGACGCGAGGCTATGGCTACACCTTC.

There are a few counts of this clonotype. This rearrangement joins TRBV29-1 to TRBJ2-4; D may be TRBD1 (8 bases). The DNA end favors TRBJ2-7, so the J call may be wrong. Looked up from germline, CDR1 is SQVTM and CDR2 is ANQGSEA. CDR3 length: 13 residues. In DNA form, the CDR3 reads TGCAGCGTTGCGGGGGGACAGGCTTACGAGCAGTACTTC. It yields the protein CSVAGGQAYEQYF.

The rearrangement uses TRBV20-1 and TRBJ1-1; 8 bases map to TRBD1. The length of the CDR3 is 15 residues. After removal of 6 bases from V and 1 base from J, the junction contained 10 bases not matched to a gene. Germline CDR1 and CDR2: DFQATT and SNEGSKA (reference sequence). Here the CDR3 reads CSAGFTGGQNTEAFF. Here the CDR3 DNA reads TGCAGTGCGGGCTTTACAGGGGGGCAGAACACTGAAGCTTTCTTT.

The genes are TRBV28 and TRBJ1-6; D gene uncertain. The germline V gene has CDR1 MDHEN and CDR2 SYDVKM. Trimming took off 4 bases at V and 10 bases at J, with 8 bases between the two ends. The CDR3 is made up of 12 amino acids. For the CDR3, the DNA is TGTGCCAGCAGTTCAGCCCCCTCACCCCTCCACTTT. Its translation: CASSSAPSPLHF.

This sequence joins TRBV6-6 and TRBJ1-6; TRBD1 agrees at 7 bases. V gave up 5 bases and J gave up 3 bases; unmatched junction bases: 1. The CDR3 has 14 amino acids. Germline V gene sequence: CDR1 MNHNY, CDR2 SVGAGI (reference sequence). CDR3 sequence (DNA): TGTGCCAGCAGTCAGGGGGGCTATAATTCACCCCTCCACTTT. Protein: CASSQGGYNSPLHF.

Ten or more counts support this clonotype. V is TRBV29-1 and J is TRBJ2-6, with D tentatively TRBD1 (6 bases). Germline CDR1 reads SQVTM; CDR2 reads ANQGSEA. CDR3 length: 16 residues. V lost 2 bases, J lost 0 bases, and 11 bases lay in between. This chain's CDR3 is CSVELGHFSGANVLTF. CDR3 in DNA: TGCAGCGTTGAACTGGGACACTTCTCTGGGGCCAACGTCCTGACTTTC.

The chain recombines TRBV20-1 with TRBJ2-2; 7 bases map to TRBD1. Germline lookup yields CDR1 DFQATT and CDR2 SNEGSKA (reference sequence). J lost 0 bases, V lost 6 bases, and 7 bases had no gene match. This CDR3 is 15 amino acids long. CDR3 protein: CSATRQGANTGELFF. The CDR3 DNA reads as TGCAGTGCAACTAGGCAGGGGGCGAACACCGGGGAGCTGTTTTTT.

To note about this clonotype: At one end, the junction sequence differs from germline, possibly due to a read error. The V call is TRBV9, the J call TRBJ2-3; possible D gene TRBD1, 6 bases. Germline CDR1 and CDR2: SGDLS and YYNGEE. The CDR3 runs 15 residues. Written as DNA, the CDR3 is TGTGCCTGCAGCGTAGGGCAGGGGAACACAGATACGCAGTATTTT. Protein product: CACSVGQGNTDTQYF.

The CDR3 reads CASGDLPVTGELFF. The DNA for the CDR3 is TGTGCCAGCGGGGACTTACCCGTTACCGGGGAGCTGTTTTTT. V gene TRBV7-9 combines with J gene TRBJ2-2; D might be TRBD2 (6 bases). V was shortened by 8 bases and J by 5 bases, with 15 bases between the two germline ends. The CDR3 totals 14 residues. The germline V gene encodes CDR1 SEHNR and CDR2 FQNEAQ (reference sequence).

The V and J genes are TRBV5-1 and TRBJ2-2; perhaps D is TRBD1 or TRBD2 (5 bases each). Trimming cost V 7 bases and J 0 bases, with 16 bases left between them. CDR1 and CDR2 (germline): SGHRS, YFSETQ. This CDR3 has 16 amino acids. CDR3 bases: TGCGCCAGCGGTTTAAGGGGCGGGTCGAACACCGGGGAGCTGTTTTTT. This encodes CASGLRGGSNTGELFF.

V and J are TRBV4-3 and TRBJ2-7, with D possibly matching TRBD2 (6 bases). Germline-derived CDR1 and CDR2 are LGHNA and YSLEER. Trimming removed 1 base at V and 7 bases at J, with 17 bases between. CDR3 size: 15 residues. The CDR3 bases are TGCGCCAGCAGCCAAGGGGCTAGCGAGGTGGATGAGCAGTACTTC. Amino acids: CASSQGASEVDEQYF.

CDR3: CASSRTEEGNQPQHF. The DNA of the CDR3 is TGTGCCAGCAGCCGGACCGAAGAGGGCAATCAGCCCCAGCATTTT. The chain recombines TRBV9 with TRBJ1-5; D not certain. In germline, CDR1 is SGDLS, CDR2 YYNGEE. Between the trimmed V and J ends, which lost 4 bases and 2 bases, there was a span of 13 bases. This CDR3 has 15 amino acids. The full variable domain, in which reference TRBV9 and TRBJ1-5 provide the parts outside the CDR3, is DSGVTQTPKHLITATGQRVTLRCSPRSGDLSVYWYQQSLDQGLQFLIQYYNGEERAKGNILERFSAQQFPDLHSELNLSSLELGDSALYFCASSRTEEGNQPQHFGDGTRLSIL.

The CDR3 sequence is CASSADRNTIYF. Here the CDR3 DNA reads TGTGCCAGCAGCGCCGACAGAAACACCATATATTTT. The chain is built from TRBV9 and TRBJ1-3; D is unclear. The V gene lost 3 bases and the J gene lost 5 bases, with 6 bases spanning the gap. Looked up from germline, CDR1 is SGDLS and CDR2 is YYNGEE. The CDR3 runs to 12 residues.

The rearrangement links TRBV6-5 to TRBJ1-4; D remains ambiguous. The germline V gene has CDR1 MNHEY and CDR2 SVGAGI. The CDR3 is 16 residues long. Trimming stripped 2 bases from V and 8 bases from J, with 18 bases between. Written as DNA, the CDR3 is TGTGCCAGCAGTTACCGCCCGAACCCGATAGGCGAAAAACTGTTTTTT. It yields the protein CASSYRPNPIGEKLFF.